This note documents a single T cell receptor beta chain sequence. Germline CDR1 and CDR2: MDHEN and SYDVKM. V was trimmed by 6 bases and J by 1 base, leaving 15 bases between them. The CDR3 is made up of 15 amino acids. This entry comes from a study of shared clonotypes between healthy human individuals. Data came from immunoSEQ multiplex PCR; TCRdb stores just in-frame clones and leaves some out. The data contain approximately 1,500,000 clones, about 98% of them singletons. Sequencing was carried out using naive CD4+ T cells sorted from blood. Sample subset: CD45RA+ positively selected. The V gene is TRBV28, the J gene TRBJ1-1; a weak D match, TRBD1 (5 bases). This clonotype was sampled from a young man in good health. In DNA, the CDR3 is TGTGCCAGCAGCTCCCCTCGGCAGGGGAACACTGAAGCTTTCTTT. Protein product: CASSSPRQGNTEAFF. Supplemented by reference TRBV28 and TRBJ1-1, the full variable domain reads DVKVTQSSRYLVKRTGEKVFLECVQDMDHENMFWYRQDPGLGLRLIYFSYDVKMKEKGDIPEGYSVSREKKERFSLILESASTNQTSMYLCASSSPRQGNTEAFFGQGTRLTVV.